This T cell receptor beta chain was retrieved from a study of cytomegalovirus exposure and HLA in healthy donors. Germline CDR1 reads SNHLY; CDR2 reads FYNNEI. The CDR3 covers 13 residues. V was pared by 6 bases and J by 6 bases, with 13 bases between. PCR used 60 Vbeta primers and 13 Jbeta primers. TCRdb's copy holds only in-frame clones and misses some; the assay was immunoSEQ multiplex PCR. This sample has under 200,000 clones, with 78% found just once. The source material was PBMCs. This clonotype was obtained from a woman in her 50s in good health and CMV-seropositive. The V gene is TRBV2, the J gene TRBJ2-3, with D possibly TRBD2 on 6 matching bases. The CDR3 coding sequence is TGTGCCAGCAGGGAGGGCTTTGGCGATACGCAGTATTTT. Its translation: CASREGFGDTQYF.